Listed here are 26 T cell receptor beta chains from one sample, sequenced in a study of CD8 T cells in Susac syndrome. Random hexamers served to reverse transcribe roughly 0.45 to 1 ug RNA. TCRdb reanalysed the immunoSEQ multiplex PCR reads using MiXCR and keeps one entry per CDR3 protein. The sample yields 80,000 or so distinct CDR3 sequences, approximately 94% seen once. The specimen was CD8+ T cells from PBMCs. The source is a human donor with Susac syndrome.

V and J are TRBV28 and TRBJ1-2; D is unresolved. V was clipped by 6 bases and J by 5 bases, with 19 bases between them. The germline CDR1 and CDR2 sequences are MDHEN and SYDVKM. The CDR3 runs to 15 residues. CDR3 sequence: CASSLTRSARYGYTF. The CDR3 coding sequence is TGTGCCAGCAGCTTGACTAGATCTGCGAGATATGGCTACACCTTC.

The chain uses TRBV5-6 and TRBJ1-2; D remains unclear. Germline loops: CDR1 SGHDT, CDR2 YYEEEE. The V gene lost 4 bases and the J gene lost 8 bases, with 18 bases spanning the gap. The CDR3 totals 14 residues. The CDR3 region has the DNA TGTGCCAGCAGCCCTGGACCTGGAGCGGTCGGCTACACCTTC. Translating gives CASSPGPGAVGYTF. Full variable domain (rest looked up from reference TRBV5-6 and TRBJ1-2): DAGVTQSPTHLIKTRGQQVTLRCSPKSGHDTVSWYQQALGQGPQFIFQYYEEEERQRGNFPDRFSGHQFPNYSSELNVNALLLGDSALYLCASSPGPGAVGYTFGSGTRLTVV.

This chain uses TRBV7-9 with TRBJ2-3; TRBD2 agrees at 7 bases. Germline assignment: CDR1 SEHNR and CDR2 FQNEAQ (reference sequence). This CDR3 spans 14 amino acids. V was clipped by 11 bases and J by 1 base; unmatched bases: 9. CDR3 residues: CAGATGGRTDTQYF. The CDR3 DNA reads TGTGCCGGCGCGACGGGGGGACGCACAGATACGCAGTATTTT.

This clonotype was seen once. In nucleotides, the CDR3 is TGTGCCAGCCAGCCGAGGGGAGCGGGGTTCACAGATACGCAGTATTTT. It translates to CASQPRGAGFTDTQYF. The chain couples TRBV14 to TRBJ2-3; TRBD2 matches 7 bases. After removal of 8 bases from V and 2 bases from J, the junction contained 13 bases not matched to a gene. Germline loops: CDR1 SGHDN, CDR2 FVKESK. The CDR3 is 16 amino acids.

The V call is TRBV6-5, the J call TRBJ2-7; 9 bases agree with TRBD1. The V gene's germline CDR1 is MNHEY and CDR2 SVGAGI. The CDR3 extends over 14 amino acids. The V segment lost 4 bases and the J segment 3 bases; nucleotides outside the gene matches: 4. In DNA form, the CDR3 reads TGTGCCAGCAGTTGGGACAGGGAGGGCTACGAGCAGTACTTC. Translating it yields CASSWDREGYEQYF.

The V and J genes are TRBV28 and TRBJ2-3; 9 bases are shared with TRBD2. Germline V gene sequence: CDR1 MDHEN, CDR2 SYDVKM. V shed 2 bases and J 1 base; nucleotides not matched to a gene: 13. The CDR3 is 19 amino acids. CDR3 protein: CASSLTSRGGGDRTDTQYF. The CDR3 DNA is TGTGCCAGCAGTTTAACATCGCGGGGCGGGGGGGACCGCACAGATACGCAGTATTTT.

The chain joins TRBV23-1 to TRBJ1-6; a possible D gene is TRBD1 (6 bases). TRBV23-1 is designated an ORF whose function remains uncertain. Deletions cut 6 bases from V and 12 bases from J, with 15 bases between. The CDR3 has 13 residues. The CDR3 is CASRPHREEPLHF. CDR3 nucleotides: TGCGCCAGCAGACCGCACAGGGAAGAACCCCTCCACTTT.

This clonotype appeared once. V gene TRBV7-6 combines with J gene TRBJ2-7; 8 bases are shared with TRBD2. The trim removed 5 bases at V and 6 bases at J, leaving 15 bases unmatched. CDR1 and CDR2 from the germline V gene are SGHVS and FNYEAQ. CDR3 size: 16 residues. Here the CDR3 DNA reads TGTGCCAGCAGCGGAACCGGGGGGGCGTCCCCTCGCGAGCAGTACTTC. Protein: CASSGTGGASPREQYF. Full variable domain (rest looked up from reference TRBV7-6 and TRBJ2-7): GAGVSQSPRYKVTKRGQDVALRCDPISGHVSLYWYRQALGQGPEFLTYFNYEAQQDKSGLPNDRFSAERPEGSISTLTIQRTEQRDSAMYRCASSGTGGASPREQYFGPGTRLTVT.

There are a few counts of this clonotype. The rearrangement links TRBV14 to TRBJ2-7; 11 bases fit TRBD1. Germline lookup yields CDR1 SGHDN and CDR2 FVKESK. J was trimmed by 3 bases and V by 6 bases; bases with no gene match: 10. This CDR3 contains 16 residues. The CDR3 sequence: CASSPPRDRGDYEQYF. The CDR3 DNA reads TGTGCCAGCAGTCCCCCCCGGGACAGGGGGGACTACGAGCAGTACTTC.

This clonotype appeared a few times. The rearrangement uses TRBV27 and TRBJ2-2, with D perhaps matching TRBD2 (5 bases). CDR3 size: 14 residues. Germline values: CDR1 MNHEY, CDR2 SMNVEV (reference sequence). V lost 5 bases to trimming and J lost 6 bases, with 13 bases between them. The CDR3 here is CASSLYSAAGELFF. The CDR3 nucleotides are TGTGCCAGCAGTCTCTATAGCGCAGCCGGGGAGCTGTTTTTT.

The chain is built from TRBV29-1 and TRBJ1-1; a weak D match, TRBD1 (5 bases). CDR1 is SQVTM and CDR2 is ANQGSEA in the germline V gene. This CDR3 is 13 amino acids long. V was cut by 6 bases and J by 4 bases, with 15 bases left in between. The CDR3 here is CSVLTSGLTEAFF. CDR3 nucleotide sequence: TGCAGCGTCCTCACCTCAGGGCTCACTGAAGCTTTCTTT.

The chain has TRBV12-3 or TRBV12-4 and TRBJ2-7; D unresolved. This CDR3 has 13 residues. The V end was cut by 8 bases, the J end by 4 bases, with 15 bases between. In DNA form, the CDR3 reads TGTGCCAGCCCTGAGAAAAAGGATTACGAGCAGTACTTC. This sequence encodes CASPEKKDYEQYF.

This chain links TRBV28 with TRBJ2-7; the D call may be TRBD1 or TRBD2 (6 bases each). V lost 3 bases, J lost 1 base, and 13 bases lay in between. This CDR3 has 15 amino acids. CDR1 is MDHEN, CDR2 SYDVKM, per germline. CDR3 residues: CASSFRGTPSYEQYF. Here the CDR3 DNA reads TGTGCCAGCAGTTTCCGCGGGACACCATCCTACGAGCAGTACTTC.

This sequence joins TRBV27 and TRBJ2-5; D gene unclear. The CDR3 has 14 amino acids. Trimming cost V 5 bases and J 4 bases, with 14 bases left between them. Looked up from germline, CDR1 is MNHEY and CDR2 is SMNVEV (reference sequence). In nucleotides, the CDR3 is TGTGCCAGCAGTCTCCGAGGAGCGAGAGAGACCCAGTACTTC. Protein: CASSLRGARETQYF.

This chain uses TRBV2 with TRBJ2-1, with D uncertain. The CDR3 spans 14 residues. Germline values: CDR1 SNHLY, CDR2 FYNNEI. V lost 4 bases, J lost 2 bases, and 9 bases lay in between. This chain's CDR3 is CASSGPGAYNEQFF. CDR3 DNA: TGTGCCAGCAGTGGACCGGGTGCCTACAATGAGCAGTTCTTC.

The chain joins TRBV2 to TRBJ1-4; 9 bases are a match to TRBD1. CDR3 length: 15 residues. The J segment lost 3 bases and the V segment lost 4 bases, leaving 3 bases of the junction unmatched. CDR1 is SNHLY and CDR2 is FYNNEI in the germline V gene. The CDR3 DNA reads TGTGCCAGCAGTGGGACAGGGGTCCCTAATGAAAAACTGTTTTTT. Its translation is CASSGTGVPNEKLFF.

This rearrangement joins TRBV7-9 to TRBJ2-7; no reliable D call. The CDR3 runs 12 residues. V lost 5 bases and J lost 5, with 10 bases in between. CDR1 and CDR2 (germline): SEHNR, FQNEAQ (reference sequence). CDR3: CASSIPPDEQYF. CDR3 coding DNA: TGTGCCAGCAGCATACCCCCGGACGAGCAGTACTTC.

In DNA, the CDR3 is TGCAGCGTTGAAGACAGGTGGATCTATGGCTACACCTTC. Translated, it gives CSVEDRWIYGYTF. The chain is built from TRBV29-1 and TRBJ1-2; no definite D call. V was cut by 0 bases and J by 4 bases, with 9 bases left in between. The length of the CDR3 is 13 residues. Germline V gene data show CDR1 as SQVTM and CDR2 as ANQGSEA. Combining the CDR3 with reference TRBV29-1 and TRBJ1-2 gives the whole variable domain SAVISQKPSRDICQRGTSLTIQCQVDSQVTMMFWYRQQPGQSLTLIATANQGSEATYESGFVIDKFPISRPNLTFSTLTVSNMSPEDSSIYLCSVEDRWIYGYTFGSGTRLTVV.

The chain joins TRBV29-1 to TRBJ2-4; TRBD1 is a possible D gene (7 bases). The germline gives CDR1 SQVTM, CDR2 ANQGSEA. This CDR3 is built from 15 residues. The V end was cut by 6 bases, the J end by 5 bases, with 20 bases between. The CDR3 is CSVAGQWNPQNIQYF. In DNA form, the CDR3 reads TGCAGCGTGGCGGGACAGTGGAACCCTCAAAACATTCAGTACTTC.

V usage is TRBV19 and J usage is TRBJ1-2; no definite D call. The CDR3 contains 13 residues. The germline V gene encodes CDR1 LNHDA and CDR2 SQIVND (reference sequence). The V gene lost 11 bases and the J gene lost 2 bases, with 15 bases spanning the gap. As DNA, the CDR3 is TGTGCCTCCCTCGCAGGTGGAAACTATGGCTACACCTTC. Protein product: CASLAGGNYGYTF.

This rearrangement joins TRBV28 to TRBJ2-7, with 10 bases matching TRBD1. V was clipped by 8 bases and J by 4 bases; unmatched bases: 11. This CDR3 comprises 15 residues. From germline, CDR1 is MDHEN and CDR2 SYDVKM. The CDR3 DNA reads TGTGCCAGCTGGACACCCGGGACAGGGGTTTACGAGCAGTACTTC. It codes for CASWTPGTGVYEQYF.

This chain joins TRBV24-1 and TRBJ2-7, with unresolved D. The V end was cut by 7 bases, the J end by 2 bases, with 14 bases between. The CDR3 is 14 amino acids. Germline V gene sequence: CDR1 KGHDR, CDR2 SFDVKD. In nucleotides, the CDR3 is TGTGCCACCAGCCCGGGCCCTCGGACCTACGAGCAGTACTTC. Amino acid sequence: CATSPGPRTYEQYF.

V is TRBV29-1 and J is TRBJ2-1; D unresolved. The CDR3 runs 12 residues. Germline CDR1 is SQVTM and CDR2 is ANQGSEA. Between the trimmed V and J ends, which lost 2 bases and 4 bases, there was a span of 6 bases. The CDR3: CSVEPIYNEQFF. The CDR3 DNA sequence: TGCAGCGTTGAACCCATTTACAATGAGCAGTTCTTC.

The V and J genes are TRBV7-9 and TRBJ2-7; the D is unclear. CDR1 and CDR2 (germline): SEHNR, FQNEAQ (reference sequence). This CDR3 has 14 residues. The germline V and J ends were trimmed by 1 base and 3 bases, with 10 bases remaining between them. The CDR3 loop is CASSLVGNVYEQYF. DNA for the CDR3: TGTGCCAGCAGCTTAGTAGGGAACGTCTACGAGCAGTACTTC.

The rearrangement uses TRBV7-9 and TRBJ1-1; D might be TRBD1 (6 bases). V was pared by 5 bases and J by 7 bases, with 26 bases between. The CDR3 contains 17 residues. Germline V gene data show CDR1 as SEHNR and CDR2 as FQNEAQ (reference sequence). The CDR3 nucleotides read TGTGCCAGCAGCCTTATCCGGGACGAGCGGGAACAGGGTGAAGCTTTCTTT. This encodes CASSLIRDEREQGEAFF.

The genes are TRBV2 and TRBJ2-5; 7 bases are a match to TRBD1. Trimming cost V 6 bases and J 3 bases; bases outside gene matches: 10. Per the germline V gene, CDR1 is SNHLY and CDR2 is FYNNEI. CDR3 length: 15 residues. CDR3 sequence reads: CASSGKLGQKETQYF. The CDR3 region has the DNA TGTGCCAGCAGCGGGAAGCTGGGACAGAAAGAGACCCAGTACTTC.